This T cell receptor (beta chain) is drawn from a study of T cell responses to AZD1222 COVID-19 vaccine (dated by TCRdb to the early 2020s). Regarding the study in general: Because spike-specific TCR depth and breadth did not differ between the two schedules, AZD1222 recipients who got a second dose at roughly 4 weeks were pooled with those who got a second dose at roughly 12 weeks. Trial participants were enrolled by age into subgroups of 18-55, 56-69 and 70-plus years, and roughly 160, 29 and 62 TCR-sequenced participants, respectively, were included in these subgroups. A total of approximately 240 trial participants underwent TCR sequencing, of whom some 210 received two doses of AZD1222 and around 25 received two doses of the MenACWY control vaccine. The paper's findings and limits, for the study overall: Participants were mostly white British and included more females than males, and it was suggested by the authors that clonal diversity may have been underestimated. After two AZD1222 doses, both the breadth and the depth of spike-specific TCRs were significantly higher than at day 0 and than in MenACWY recipients. Conclusions about previously exposed vaccinees were limited because only six AZD1222 recipients were SARS-CoV-2 seropositive at baseline. Reportedly, close to half of the unique spike-specific TCRs recognized epitopes lying outside the regions that are mutated in the B.1.351 and B.1.1.7 variants. Because no day 14 peak-response samples were available, the repertoires could be characterized only after the peak T cell response. CD4 TCRs associated with the vaccine covered the entire spike protein, and the dominant responses were in regions 160-218 and 743-854. In the small 56-69-year group, the increase in depth fell short of significance, most likely because of low power.

As regards this clone: Its antigen has not been determined. No qualities accompany the bases; no much larger clone lies one base away.

V gives up 4 bases and J gives up 3 bases, and the segment between their germline ends measures 16 bases. Via the germline V gene (reference sequence), CDR1 is LNHDA and CDR2 SQIVND. The CDR3 spans 16 residues, from the cysteine through the phenylalanine. Solely the CDR3 DNA is kept, with 48 bases framed from the first base. The CDR3 regions of human TCRbeta chains were analyzed by immunosequencing. In the paper's pipeline: Repertoire TCRs were checked for matches against a reference library of SARS-CoV-2-specific TCRs that had been generated using the MIRA antigen-specificity platform. Breadth was defined as the fraction of unique TCRs that were SARS-CoV-2-associated, and depth was defined as the fraction of total T cells that were SARS-CoV-2-associated. Using the MIRA data, each spike-specific TCR was mapped to the spike region that the TCR reacts to and placed in a CD4 or CD8 class. Log10-transformed breadth and depth values were compared by one-way ANOVA with Sidak's multiple comparisons tests. Drawn from immuneACCESS, this table holds only the in-frame rearrangements with V and J called that TCRdb kept. Clones are partly lost; checked studies trace under half to an unresolved V gene and leave the rest unexplained. V and J calls and clone size are those listed in that table; D and trimming were worked out from the DNA. In this sample the table shows over 75,000 clones, roughly 90% of which occur a single time. The ten largest clones add up to over 2% of the sample.

The time point label here, explained by the study, means: baseline before first vaccination. Samples from vaccinated people were obtained from the UK trials COV001 and COV002, which included a single-blind randomized controlled phase 2/3 trial of AZD1222 (ChAdOx1 nCoV-19) in healthy adults. For TCRbeta chain sequencing, PBMC samples from trial participants were taken at day 0 and at day 28 after the second dose. The source of this sequence is an adult in good health. The sequenced sample was peripheral blood, obtained on day 0 of AZD1222 vaccination. The receptor chain draws on TRBV19 and TRBJ1-5; the D gene is possibly TRBD1, with 6 bases matching. The sequenced DNA is TGTGCCAGTAGTACCGACGGACAGTCTCCCAATCAGCCCCAGCATTTT. Its translation reads: CASSTDGQSPNQPQHF.